A single sample gave rise to the 13 T cell receptor delta chains below, sequenced in a study of Vγ9Vδ2 T cells in congenital toxoplasmosis (dated by TCRdb to the early 2020s). This sample was sequenced with an Illumina MiSeq. cDNA was made by template-switch reverse transcription with TRGC- and TRDC-specific primers in one tube, using SuperScript II. The TRGC primer was designed for binding to both the TRGC1 and TRGC2 constant genes. Via CATT, TCRdb reprocessed the public reads, and rows with identical DNA were then joined. This sample comprises about 830 delta-chain clones, approximately 46% of them detected only once. Jointly, the top ten make up approximately 30% of the sample. The specimen was gamma-delta T cells from blood. Source of these receptors: a child under 10 years old born to a mother with Toxoplasma gondii infection during pregnancy, either congenitally infected or uninfected (not recorded which).

By share of the sample, this clone is hyperexpanded. This rearrangement joins TRDV2 to TRDJ2; 10 bases fit TRDD3. V dropped 3 bases and J dropped 6; count of bases not matched to a gene: 9. CDR1 and CDR2 (germline): GEAIGNYY, EKD. The CDR3 is 16 residues long. Written as DNA, the CDR3 is TGTGCCTGTGACCCGCTGGGGGATAGAGGGTCAGCACAACTCTTCTTT. It encodes CACDPLGDRGSAQLFF.

A remark on this clone: A read error is the likely source, as a far larger clone sits one nucleotide away. This chain connects TRDV2 to TRDJ2; 13 nucleotides match TRDD3. TCRdb records no J gene; here it was assigned by comparing the DNA to germline. Germline V gene data show CDR1 as GEAIGNYY and CDR2 as EKD. This CDR3 spans 15 amino acids. CDR3 coding DNA: TGTGCCTGTGACATACTGGGGGATACGACAACACAACTCTTCTTT. The encoded protein is CACDILGDTTTQLFF.

This clone was seen a handful of times. A read error is the likely source, as a far larger clone sits one nucleotide away. This chain joins TRDV2 and TRDJ1; TRDD3 agrees at 7 bases. This CDR3 contains 17 residues. In germline, CDR1 is GEAIGNYY, CDR2 EKD. This CDR3 is CACGTLPGGYDTDKLIF. CDR3 coding DNA: TGTGCCTGTGGCACCCTCCCTGGAGGATACGACACCGATAAACTCATCTTT.

Note on this clone: For this DNA, TCRdb reports the protein of a much larger clone, which diverges at residue 10, most likely from a read error; the protein presented here is translated directly from the DNA. The chain combines TRDV1 with TRDJ1; 10 nucleotides align to TRDD3. The J gene was not available in TCRdb and was assigned here by matching the DNA to germline segments. This CDR3 is 23 amino acids long. With V trimmed by 8 bases and J by 2 bases, 32 bases remained unmatched. From germline, CDR1 is TSWWSYY and CDR2 QGS. CDR3 residues: CALLVPARVRGDTERLGTDKLIF. CDR3 in DNA: TGTGCTCTTCTGGTTCCGGCCAGGGTACGGGGGGATACGGAGCGACTAGGTACCGATAAACTCATCTTT.

Notes on this clone: A far larger clone is just one base off, so this is likely a read error. The chain employs TRDV2 and TRDJ3; TRDD3 agrees at 10 bases. Germline matching of the DNA provided the J gene here, since TCRdb leaves it blank. Germline V CDR1 and CDR2: GEAIGNYY, EKD. This CDR3 is 18 amino acids long. With V trimmed by 0 bases and J by 2 bases, 3 bases remained unmatched. CDR3 bases: TGTGCCTGTGACACCGGGGGATACGCACCCTGGGACACCCGACAGATGTTTTTC. Its protein product is CACDTGGYAPWDTRQMFF.

About this clone: TCRdb lists the protein of a much larger clone for this DNA, which differs at residue 10, so this is likely a read error; the protein given here is translated from the DNA itself. The chain joins TRDV2 to TRDJ2, with TRDD3 matching over 7 bases. Matching the DNA to germline supplied the J gene, which TCRdb does not give. Germline loops: CDR1 GEAIGNYY, CDR2 EKD. There are 14 residues in the CDR3. DNA for the CDR3: TGTGCCTGTGACACGGGGGGGATGACATCACAACTCTTCTTT. Protein: CACDTGGMTSQLFF.

This clone has a single count. A far larger clone is just one base off, so this is likely a read error. TRDV2 is the V gene, and the J gene was not called; the D call TRDD3 from the table was never checked on the DNA. Per the germline V gene, CDR1 is GEAIGNYY and CDR2 is EKD. The CDR3 loop spans 15 amino acids. The CDR3 is CACVLGDALTAQRFF. The CDR3 DNA follows: TGTGCCTGTGTACTGGGGGATGCTTTGACAGCACAACGCTTCTTT.

This rearrangement joins TRDV2 to TRDJ3; the match to TRDD3 covers 12 bases. Germline matching of the DNA provided the J gene here, since TCRdb leaves it blank. CDR3 size: 18 residues. Germline V gene lookup returns CDR1 GEAIGNYY and CDR2 EKD. Unmatched junction bases numbered 4, after V lost 0 bases and J lost 5 bases. This CDR3 is CACDTLGDTVGDTRQMFF. Written as DNA, the CDR3 is TGTGCCTGTGACACCCTGGGGGATACGGTGGGGGACACCCGACAGATGTTTTTC.

For this clone: A much bigger clone sits one base away, suggesting this may be a read error. The rearrangement links TRDV2 to TRDJ1; 9 positions agree with TRDD3. No J gene is reported in TCRdb; it was inferred here by comparing the DNA with germline. V was clipped by 3 bases and J by 2 bases; unmatched bases: 3. CDR3 length: 14 residues. The V gene's germline CDR1 is GEAIGNYY and CDR2 EKD. Here the CDR3 DNA reads TGTGCCTGTGACCTGGGGGATGGAACCGATAAACTCATCTTT. Encoded protein: CACDLGDGTDKLIF.

This clone is judged large (0.1 to 1%). V and J are TRDV2 and TRDJ3; 12 nucleotides line up with TRDD3. There are 21 residues in the CDR3. V was pared by 0 bases and J by 1 base, with 9 bases of the junction left unmatched. CDR1 is GEAIGNYY and CDR2 is EKD in the germline V gene. This CDR3 reads CACDTVLGDTPQSWDTRQMFF. DNA of the CDR3: TGTGCCTGTGACACCGTACTGGGGGATACCCCTCAGTCCTGGGACACCCGACAGATGTTTTTC.

Note on this clone: It differs at one base from a far larger clone, so likely a read error. The rearrangement uses TRDV2 and TRDJ1, with unresolved D. Trimming stripped 1 base from V and 0 bases from J, with 8 bases between. The CDR3 spans 14 residues. Germline V gene sequence: CDR1 GEAIGNYY, CDR2 EKD. The CDR3: CACDTLRDTDKLIF. CDR3 nucleotides: TGTGCCTGTGACACGCTGAGGGACACCGATAAACTCATCTTT.

In the case of this clone: A read error is likely here: a far larger clone is one base away. The chain combines TRDV1 with TRDJ1; D is uncertain. TCRdb supplies no J gene; here it was assigned by aligning the nucleotide sequence to germline. Trimming pared 1 base from V and 5 bases from J, leaving 14 bases between. Germline CDR1 TSWWSYY, CDR2 QGS. The CDR3 is 15 residues long. CDR3 bases: TGTGCTCTTGGGGAACCACCATGCATGAGGGATAAACTCATCTTT. Translated, it gives CALGEPPCMRDKLIF.

This clone was seen a handful of times. TCRdb has a much larger clone's protein, which differs at residue 10 from the translation of this DNA, likely because of a read error; what is shown is the protein translated from the DNA. The chain has TRDV2 and TRDJ3, with 10 bases that match TRDD3. Losses at the gene ends were 0 bases for V and 5 bases for J; bases not matched to a gene: 3. Germline CDR1 GEAIGNYY, CDR2 EKD. The length of the CDR3 is 17 residues. The CDR3 region is CACDTVGDTGDTRQMFF. The CDR3 DNA is TGTGCCTGTGACACCGTGGGGGATACCGGGGACACCCGACAGATGTTTTTC.